A selection of T cell receptor beta chains follows, all from one sample in a study of blood T cell repertoires in COVID-19. Libraries were prepared by immunoSEQ multiplex PCR; TCRdb keeps only in-frame clonotypes and omits some of them. The sample includes hundreds of thousands of clones, 80% to 90% seen only once; the top ten take approximately 1.2%. Sequenced: PBMCs or T cells enriched from blood (not recorded which). These receptors were obtained from a man aged 30 to 39 who had recovered from COVID-19. The CDR3 runs from the conserved cysteine through the conserved F or W. A D gene is named only where the DNA matches it firmly. The listing skips clone size in some rows; elsewhere it reads once, few, many or a size class.

D	V	J	size	CDR3	DNA
TRBD1	TRBV4-1	TRBJ2-7	.	CASSREDRVFGEQYF	TGCGCCAGCAGCCGAGAGGACAGGGTCTTCGGCGAGCAGTACTTC
.	TRBV9	TRBJ2-2	.	CASSGARGELFF	TGTGCCAGCAGCGGGGCCAGGGGAGAGCTGTTTTTT
TRBD2	TRBV30	TRBJ2-7	.	CAWRDSGRGYEQYF	TGTGCCTGGAGGGATAGCGGGAGGGGGTACGAGCAGTACTTC
.	TRBV5-1	TRBJ2-6	.	CASSLDSSGANVLTF	TGCGCCAGCAGCTTAGATAGCTCTGGGGCCAACGTCCTGACTTTC
.	TRBV5-1	TRBJ2-3	.	CASSTKTGSTDTQYF	TGCGCCAGCAGCACAAAAACAGGGAGCACAGATACGCAGTATTTT
.	TRBV28	TRBJ2-7	.	CASRDRNKHYEQYF	TGTGCCAGCAGGGACAGAAATAAACACTACGAGCAGTACTTC
.	TRBV6-5	TRBJ2-7	few	CASSRDRSLYEQYF	TGTGCCAGCAGTCGCGACAGGTCTCTCTACGAGCAGTACTTC
TRBD1	TRBV5-1	TRBJ2-7	.	CASSLAFLRDRVFYEQYF	TGCGCCAGCAGCTTGGCCTTCCTCCGGGACAGGGTGTTCTACGAGCAGTACTTC
.	TRBV5-1	TRBJ2-1	.	CASSLVSGFYNEQFF	TGCGCCAGCAGCTTGGTCTCGGGATTCTACAATGAGCAGTTCTTC
.	TRBV7-9	TRBJ1-4	.	CASSPSWGPTNEKLFF	TGTGCCAGCAGCCCCAGTTGGGGGCCAACTAATGAAAAACTGTTTTTT
.	TRBV15	TRBJ1-4	once	CATSRGPGANEKLFF	TGTGCCACCAGCAGAGGGCCGGGAGCGAATGAAAAACTGTTTTTT
TRBD2	TRBV27	TRBJ2-1	.	CASSSPTSGTYNEQFF	TGTGCCAGCAGCTCCCCAACTAGCGGGACCTACAATGAGCAGTTCTTC
.	TRBV7-2	TRBJ1-5	.	CASRGAQHF	TGTGCCAGCAGAGGAGCCCAGCATTTT
.	TRBV27	TRBJ2-7	.	CASSLQGSYEQYF	TGTGCCAGCAGTTTGCAGGGTTCCTACGAGCAGTACTTC
TRBD2	TRBV15	TRBJ2-2	.	CATSRDQLAGTGELFF	TGTGCCACCAGCAGAGATCAACTAGCGGGGACCGGGGAGCTGTTTTTT
.	TRBV19	TRBJ1-3	.	CASSGQSGNTIYF	TGTGCCAGTAGTGGACAGAGTGGAAACACCATATATTTT
TRBD2	TRBV14	TRBJ2-7	.	CASSRGWLGGRSLYEQYF	TGTGCCAGCAGCCGTGGCTGGCTGGGCGGGAGATCTCTTTACGAGCAGTACTTC
.	TRBV6-5	TRBJ1-1	.	CASSYLQAYTGTEAFF	TGTGCCAGCAGTTACTTGCAGGCCTATACAGGCACTGAAGCTTTCTTT
TRBD1	TRBV7-6	TRBJ2-7	.	CASSGDRRSSYEQYF	TGTGCCAGCAGCGGGGACAGGAGGAGCTCCTACGAGCAGTACTTC
TRBD1	TRBV2	TRBJ2-5	.	CASSRQGAGQETQYF	TGTGCCAGCAGCCGACAGGGGGCAGGCCAAGAGACCCAGTACTTC
.	TRBV2	TRBJ1-2	.	CASREDSSMVVGSDYTF	TGTGCCAGCAGGGAGGACAGTTCTATGGTGGTGGGGAGCGACTACACCTTC
TRBD2	TRBV7-9	TRBJ2-1	few	CASSPRTSGTYNEQFF	TGTGCCAGCAGCCCCAGGACTAGCGGGACCTACAATGAGCAGTTCTTC
.	TRBV13	TRBJ1-2	.	CASSSLDSPNYGYTF	TGTGCCAGCAGCTCGTTGGACAGCCCGAACTATGGCTACACCTTC
.	TRBV10-3	TRBJ1-6	once	CAISESRQPNSPLHF	TGTGCCATCAGTGAGTCGAGGCAGCCTAATTCACCCCTCCACTTT
.	TRBV11-2	TRBJ2-1	.	CASSRSGNSYNEQFF	TGTGCCAGCAGCCGTAGCGGCAACTCCTACAATGAGCAGTTCTTC
TRBD2	TRBV5-1	TRBJ2-1	once	CASSPGLAGLYEQFF	TGCGCCAGCAGCCCAGGACTAGCGGGTCTCTATGAGCAGTTCTTC
.	TRBV29-1	TRBJ1-1	.	CSVEKNRANTEAFF	TGCAGCGTTGAAAAAAACAGGGCGAACACTGAAGCTTTCTTT
.	TRBV7-8	TRBJ2-3	.	CASSLHLRTAQDTQYF	TGTGCCAGCAGCTTGCACCTACGGACTGCCCAGGATACGCAGTATTTT
TRBD1	TRBV9	TRBJ1-4	once	CASSVAVLPVFRGQGSTNEKLFF	TGTGCCAGCAGCGTAGCGGTCCTTCCGGTGTTCCGAGGACAGGGATCAACTAATGAAAAACTGTTTTTT
TRBD1	TRBV7-9	TRBJ1-2	once	CASSNPPLGGSYGYTF	TGTGCCAGCAGCAACCCCCCTTTAGGGGGCTCCTATGGCTACACCTTC
TRBD2	TRBV5-6	TRBJ2-2	.	CASITRTSGRNTGELFF	TGTGCCAGCATTACCCGGACTAGCGGGAGAAACACCGGGGAGCTGTTTTTT
.	TRBV7-9	TRBJ2-7	few	CASSLVATSYEQYF	TGTGCCAGCAGCTTAGTCGCGACTAGCTACGAGCAGTACTTC
.	TRBV11-3	TRBJ2-1	.	CASSSRTARDEQFF	TGTGCCAGCAGCTCAAGGACCGCGAGGGATGAGCAGTTCTTC
TRBD2	TRBV5-1	TRBJ2-3	.	CASKTSGDTDTQYF	TGCGCCAGTAAGACTAGCGGCGACACAGATACGCAGTATTTT
.	TRBV12-3/TRBV12-4	TRBJ2-7	.	CASSLEGKHEQYF	TGTGCCAGCAGTTTGGAGGGGAAGCACGAGCAGTACTTC
.	TRBV7-2	TRBJ2-5	.	CASSPPSGRTAGKYF	TGTGCCAGCAGCCCCCCGAGCGGGCGGACCGCGGGGAAGTACTTC
TRBD1	TRBV27	TRBJ1-5	.	CASSSRQGLSNQPQHF	TGTGCCAGCAGTTCCAGACAGGGCCTGAGCAATCAGCCCCAGCATTTT
TRBD2	TRBV9	TRBJ2-7	.	CASSVATGTSGSHEQYF	TGTGCCAGCAGCGTAGCTACTGGGACTAGCGGGTCACACGAGCAGTACTTC
.	TRBV6-1	TRBJ1-3	.	CASSERAGALYSGNTIYF	TGTGCCAGCAGTGAACGGGCAGGGGCCTTATACTCTGGAAACACCATATATTTT
TRBD2	TRBV7-2	TRBJ2-7	.	CASSFGTSGSSSHEQYF	TGTGCCAGCAGCTTCGGGACTAGCGGGAGTAGTTCCCACGAGCAGTACTTC
.	TRBV11-3	TRBJ2-1	.	CASSEDSSSYNEQFF	TGTGCCAGCAGCGAGGACTCTAGCTCCTACAATGAGCAGTTCTTC
.	TRBV5-1	TRBJ1-5	few	CASSLDLGGNQPQHF	TGCGCCAGCAGCTTGGACTTGGGGGGGAATCAGCCCCAGCATTTT
TRBD1	TRBV3-1/TRBV3-2	TRBJ1-2	.	CASSQGTGARRYGYTF	TGTGCCAGCAGCCAAGGGACAGGGGCCCGACGATATGGCTACACCTTC
TRBD1	TRBV4-1	TRBJ1-5	.	CASSQVQGSNQPQHF	TGCGCCAGCAGCCAAGTACAGGGGAGCAATCAGCCCCAGCATTTT
TRBD1	TRBV3-1/TRBV3-2	TRBJ2-7	.	CASSPTGTVYEQYF	TGTGCCAGCAGCCCAACCGGGACAGTTTACGAGCAGTACTTC
.	TRBV29-1	TRBJ1-2	.	CSVDGQMNYGYTF	TGCAGCGTTGACGGACAGATGAACTATGGCTACACCTTC
TRBD2	TRBV30	TRBJ2-6	.	CAWSGLAVPGANVLTF	TGTGCCTGGAGTGGACTAGCGGTCCCTGGGGCCAACGTCCTGACTTTC